This TCR beta chain was captured by sequencing in a study of Ad26.COV2.S vaccination and SARS-CoV-2 variants. Study findings and constraints: From the TCR breadth and depth analyses, total T cell responses may have been underestimated.

Turning to this clone: Its matching antigen is unknown.

The treatment here: over 15 received Ad26.COV2.S at low or high dose, single or two shots; roughly five received placebo; per-sample allocation not given. Sampling was done on day 63 after the first vaccine or placebo injection. Assay used: immunoSEQ multiplex PCR; TCRdb lists only in-frame clones, some missing. The profile shows approximately 300,000 clones, 85% of them singletons. Germline lookup yields CDR1 ENHRY and CDR2 SYGVKD. The junction had 5 bases not matched to a gene; V was cut back by 6 bases and J by 4 bases. This CDR3 has 14 amino acids. This sequence originates from a person aged 18-60 years who received the Ad26.COV2.S COVID-19 vaccine or a placebo. The rearrangement links TRBV10-3 to TRBJ2-3; 9 bases fit TRBD1. The sample consisted of peripheral blood, taken in a trial of Ad26.COV2.S vaccine versus placebo. The chain's CDR3 is CAIRSDRGADTQYF. The CDR3 DNA reads TGTGCCATCAGGTCGGACAGGGGTGCAGATACGCAGTATTTT.